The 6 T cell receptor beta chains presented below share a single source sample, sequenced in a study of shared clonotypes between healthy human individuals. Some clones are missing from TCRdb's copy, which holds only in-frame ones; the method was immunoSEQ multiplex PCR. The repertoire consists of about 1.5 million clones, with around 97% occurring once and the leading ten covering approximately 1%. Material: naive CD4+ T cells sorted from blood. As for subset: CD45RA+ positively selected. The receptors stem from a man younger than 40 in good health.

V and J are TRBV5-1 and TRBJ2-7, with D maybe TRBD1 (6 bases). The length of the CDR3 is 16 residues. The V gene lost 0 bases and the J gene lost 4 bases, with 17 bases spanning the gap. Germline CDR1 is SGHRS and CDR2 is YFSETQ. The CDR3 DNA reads TGCGCCAGCAGCTTGGCCGAACGGACAGTATGGTACGAGCAGTACTTC. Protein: CASSLAERTVWYEQYF.

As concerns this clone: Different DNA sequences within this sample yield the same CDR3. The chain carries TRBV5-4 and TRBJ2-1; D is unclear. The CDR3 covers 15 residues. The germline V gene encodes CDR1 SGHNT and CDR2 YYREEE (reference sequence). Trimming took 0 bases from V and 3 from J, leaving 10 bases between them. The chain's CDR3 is CASSLGGPDYNEQFF. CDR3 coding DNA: TGTGCCAGCAGCTTGGGGGGTCCGGACTACAATGAGCAGTTCTTC.

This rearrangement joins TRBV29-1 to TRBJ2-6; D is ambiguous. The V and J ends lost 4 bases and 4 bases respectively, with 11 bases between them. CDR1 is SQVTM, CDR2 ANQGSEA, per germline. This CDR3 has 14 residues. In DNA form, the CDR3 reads TGCAGCGTTGTCGGCCAGTGGGGGGCCAACGTCCTGACTTTC. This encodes CSVVGQWGANVLTF.

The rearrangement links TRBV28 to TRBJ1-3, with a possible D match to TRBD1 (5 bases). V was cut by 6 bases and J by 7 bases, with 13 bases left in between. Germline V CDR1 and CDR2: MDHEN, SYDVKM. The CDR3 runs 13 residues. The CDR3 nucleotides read TGTGCCAGCAGGACAGTAGGGAGGAACACCATATATTTT. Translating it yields CASRTVGRNTIYF. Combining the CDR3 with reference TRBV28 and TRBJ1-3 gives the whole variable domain DVKVTQSSRYLVKRTGEKVFLECVQDMDHENMFWYRQDPGLGLRLIYFSYDVKMKEKGDIPEGYSVSREKKERFSLILESASTNQTSMYLCASRTVGRNTIYFGEGSWLTVV.

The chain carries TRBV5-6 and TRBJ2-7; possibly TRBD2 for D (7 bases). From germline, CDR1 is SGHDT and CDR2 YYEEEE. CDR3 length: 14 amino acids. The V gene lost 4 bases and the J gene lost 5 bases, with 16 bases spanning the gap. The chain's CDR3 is CASSPLGGLNEQYF. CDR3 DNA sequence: TGTGCCAGCAGCCCGCTCGGGGGGCTGAACGAGCAGTACTTC.

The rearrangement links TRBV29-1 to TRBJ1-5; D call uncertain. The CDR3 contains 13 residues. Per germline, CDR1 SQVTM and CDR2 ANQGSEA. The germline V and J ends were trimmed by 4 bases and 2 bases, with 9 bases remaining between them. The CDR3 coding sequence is TGCAGCGTTGGTGGAAGTGGCAATCAGCCCCAGCATTTT. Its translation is CSVGGSGNQPQHF.